The 2 T cell receptor beta chains below come from one sample, sequenced in a study of cytomegalovirus exposure and HLA in healthy donors. The PCR ran on 60 Vbeta and 13 Jbeta primers. Method: immunoSEQ multiplex PCR; TCRdb's copy keeps in-frame clones and lacks some. The sample consists of 200,000 to 250,000 clones, less than 85% of them appearing once. The sequenced sample was PBMCs. These receptors all come from a man between 18 and 35 years old in good health and CMV-seronegative.

The chain uses TRBV6-6 and TRBJ2-2; 7 bases match TRBD1. The V and J ends lost 5 bases and 1 base, in that order; junction bases with no gene match: 7. CDR1 is MNHNY, CDR2 SVGAGI, per germline (reference sequence). The CDR3 covers 16 residues. The CDR3 here is CASSTFGDRNTGELFF. CDR3 bases: TGTGCCAGCAGTACGTTTGGGGACAGGAACACCGGGGAGCTGTTTTTT.

This chain joins TRBV30 and TRBJ1-5, with 7 bases matching TRBD1. The germline V gene encodes CDR1 GTSNPN and CDR2 SVGIG (reference sequence). Germline trimming cut 2 bases from V and 3 bases from J; bases unmatched to any gene: 7. The CDR3 has 15 amino acids. The CDR3 protein is CAWSLLGTVNQPQHF. Written as DNA, the CDR3 is TGTGCCTGGAGTCTCCTCGGGACAGTCAATCAGCCCCAGCATTTT.